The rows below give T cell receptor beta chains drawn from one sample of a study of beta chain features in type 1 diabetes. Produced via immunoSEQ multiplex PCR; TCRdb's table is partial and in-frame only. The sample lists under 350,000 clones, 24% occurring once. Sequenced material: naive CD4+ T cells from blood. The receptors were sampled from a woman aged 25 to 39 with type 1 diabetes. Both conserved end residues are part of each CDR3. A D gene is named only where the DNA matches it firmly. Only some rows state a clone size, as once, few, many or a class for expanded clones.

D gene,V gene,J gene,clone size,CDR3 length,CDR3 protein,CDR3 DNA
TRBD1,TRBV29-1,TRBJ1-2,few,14,CSVEPTGAGNGYTF,TGCAGCGTTGAACCTACAGGGGCTGGGAATGGCTACACCTTC
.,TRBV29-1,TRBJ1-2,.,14,CSVESGGSGYGYTF,TGCAGCGTTGAGTCGGGGGGCTCAGGGTATGGCTACACCTTC
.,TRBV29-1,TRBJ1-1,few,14,CSVLDRYGNTEAFF,TGCAGCGTTTTAGATCGGTATGGGAACACTGAAGCTTTCTTT
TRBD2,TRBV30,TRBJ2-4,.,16,CAWSKGLAGGLNIQYF,TGTGCCTGGAGTAAGGGACTAGCGGGAGGGTTGAACATTCAGTACTTC
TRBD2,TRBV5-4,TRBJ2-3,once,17,CASSLALLAGGHNTQYF,TGTGCCAGCAGCTTGGCCCTACTAGCGGGAGGACATAATACGCAGTATTTT
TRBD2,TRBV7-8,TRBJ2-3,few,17,CASSILAGGSGTDTQYF,TGTGCCAGCAGCATCCTAGCGGGAGGATCGGGCACAGATACGCAGTATTTT
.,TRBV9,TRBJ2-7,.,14,CASSVLDGAYEQYF,TGTGCCAGCAGCGTTTTAGACGGAGCCTACGAGCAGTACTTC
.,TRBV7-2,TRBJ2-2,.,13,CTSSLGLGRELFF,TGTACCAGCAGCTTAGGATTGGGGCGGGAGCTGTTTTTT
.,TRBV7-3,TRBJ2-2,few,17,CASSPTSGRSNTGELFF,TGTGCCAGCAGCCCAACGAGCGGGCGCTCGAACACCGGGGAGCTGTTTTTT
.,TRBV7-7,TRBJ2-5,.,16,CASSPFQVIRQETQYF,TGTGCTAGCAGTCCCTTCCAGGTGATTCGACAAGAGACCCAGTACTTC
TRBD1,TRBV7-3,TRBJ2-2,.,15,CASSSRTGSTGELFF,TGTGCCAGCAGCTCCCGGACAGGTTCTACCGGGGAGCTGTTTTTT
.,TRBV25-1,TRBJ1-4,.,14,CASSEQTTNEKLFF,TGTGCCAGCAGTGAGCAGACAACTAATGAAAAACTGTTTTTT
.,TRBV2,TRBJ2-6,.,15,CASRSQGSGANVLTF,TGTGCCAGCAGGTCTCAGGGCTCTGGGGCCAACGTCCTGACTTTC
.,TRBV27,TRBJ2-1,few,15,CASSLSGSSYNEQFF,TGTGCCAGCAGTTTATCCGGGAGCTCCTACAATGAGCAGTTCTTC
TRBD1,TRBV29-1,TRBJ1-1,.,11,CSGDRVTEAFF,TGCAGCGGTGACAGGGTCACTGAAGCTTTCTTT
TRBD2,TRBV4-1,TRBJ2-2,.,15,CASSQGLAGTGELFF,TGCGCCAGCAGCCAAGGTCTAGCGGGCACCGGGGAGCTGTTTTTT
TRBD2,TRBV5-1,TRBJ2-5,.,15,CASSLALASQETQYF,TGCGCCAGCAGCTTGGCACTAGCGTCTCAAGAGACCCAGTACTTC
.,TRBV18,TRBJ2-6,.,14,CASSLSSGANVLTF,TGTGCCAGCTCTCTCTCCTCTGGGGCCAACGTCCTGACTTTC
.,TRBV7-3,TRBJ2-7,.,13,CASSVNRDYEQYF,TGTGCCAGCAGCGTGAACAGGGATTACGAGCAGTACTTC
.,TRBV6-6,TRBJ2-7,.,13,CASADSDGYEQYF,TGTGCCAGTGCCGACAGTGATGGCTACGAGCAGTACTTC
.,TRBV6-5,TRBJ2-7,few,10,CATGDYEQYF,TGTGCCACCGGGGACTACGAGCAGTACTTC
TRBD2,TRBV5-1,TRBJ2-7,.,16,CASSQPGLAGVHEQYF,TGCGCCAGCAGCCAACCGGGACTAGCGGGAGTGCACGAGCAGTACTTC
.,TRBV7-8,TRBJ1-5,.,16,CASSQSTSVSNQPQHF,TGTGCCAGCAGCCAATCCACTTCGGTTAGCAATCAGCCCCAGCATTTT
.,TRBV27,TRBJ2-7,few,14,CASSPYRDRTEQYF,TGTGCCAGCAGTCCCTACAGGGATAGGACCGAGCAGTACTTC
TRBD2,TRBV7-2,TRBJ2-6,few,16,CASSPGTSSGANVLTF,TGTGCCAGCAGCCCAGGGACTAGTTCCGGGGCCAACGTCCTGACTTTC
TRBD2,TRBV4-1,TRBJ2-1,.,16,CASSQWRAGGYNEQFF,TGCGCCAGCAGCCAATGGCGAGCGGGAGGCTACAATGAGCAGTTCTTC
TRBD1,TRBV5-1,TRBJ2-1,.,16,CASSLTRDRRNNEQFF,TGCGCCAGCAGCTTAACACGGGACAGGCGCAACAATGAGCAGTTCTTC
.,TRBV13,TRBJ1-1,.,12,CASSPEGTEAFF,TGTGCCAGCAGCCCGGAGGGCACTGAAGCTTTCTTT
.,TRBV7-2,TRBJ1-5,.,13,CASSPAGLQPQHF,TGTGCCAGCAGCCCCGCGGGGCTTCAGCCCCAGCATTTT
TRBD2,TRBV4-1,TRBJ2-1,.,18,CASSQRTSGSLSYNEQFF,TGCGCCAGCAGCCAACGGACTAGCGGGAGCTTGTCCTACAATGAGCAGTTCTTC
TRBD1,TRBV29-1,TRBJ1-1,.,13,CSARGQGSTEAFF,TGCAGCGCTAGAGGACAGGGGAGCACTGAAGCTTTCTTT
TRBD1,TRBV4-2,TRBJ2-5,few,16,CASSQDRGLFPETQYF,TGTGCCAGCAGCCAAGACAGGGGGCTTTTCCCAGAGACCCAGTACTTC
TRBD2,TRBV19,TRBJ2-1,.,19,CASSMGTSLHPSSYNEQFF,TGTGCCAGTAGTATGGGGACTAGCCTCCACCCAAGCTCCTACAATGAGCAGTTCTTC
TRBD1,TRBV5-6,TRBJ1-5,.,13,CASSGTGGQPQHF,TGTGCCAGCAGTGGGACAGGGGGTCAGCCCCAGCATTTT
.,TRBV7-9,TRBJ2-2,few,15,CASSLHLTGSGELFF,TGTGCCAGCAGCTTACATCTGACAGGTTCCGGGGAGCTGTTTTTT
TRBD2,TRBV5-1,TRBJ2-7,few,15,CASSGTSGSSYEQYF,TGCGCCAGCAGCGGGACTAGCGGGAGCTCCTACGAGCAGTACTTC
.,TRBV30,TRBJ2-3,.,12,CAWSPLSDTQYF,TGTGCCTGGAGCCCTCTGTCGGATACGCAGTATTTT
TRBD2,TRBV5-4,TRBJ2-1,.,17,CASSLVAAGGAYNEQFF,TGTGCCAGCAGCTTGGTTGCCGCGGGAGGCGCCTACAATGAGCAGTTCTTC
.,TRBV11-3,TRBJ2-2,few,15,CASSQGGTDTGELFF,TGTGCCAGCAGCCAAGGCGGCACTGACACCGGGGAGCTGTTTTTT
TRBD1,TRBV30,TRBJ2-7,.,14,CAWSLGGHSYEQYF,TGTGCCTGGAGTCTAGGGGGCCACTCCTACGAGCAGTACTTC
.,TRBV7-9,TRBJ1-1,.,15,CASSQGLAGVTEAFF,TGTGCCAGCAGCCAAGGACTGGCAGGAGTTACTGAAGCTTTCTTT
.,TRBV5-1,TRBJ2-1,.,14,CASSLGSGDNEQFF,TGCGCCAGCAGCTTGGGGTCGGGAGACAATGAGCAGTTCTTC
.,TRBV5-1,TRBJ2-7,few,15,CASSLGGGTTYEQYF,TGCGCCAGCAGCTTGGGAGGCGGGACCACCTACGAGCAGTACTTC
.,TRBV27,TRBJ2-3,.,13,CASRMDITDTQYF,TGTGCCAGCAGAATGGACATAACAGATACGCAGTATTTT
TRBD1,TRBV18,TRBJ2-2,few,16,CASSPPGQGASGELFF,TGTGCCAGCTCACCCCCGGGACAGGGGGCCTCCGGGGAGCTGTTTTTT
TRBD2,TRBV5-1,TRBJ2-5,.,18,CASSTSGTSGRIQETQYF,TGCGCCAGCAGCACTTCAGGGACTAGCGGGAGAATCCAAGAGACCCAGTACTTC
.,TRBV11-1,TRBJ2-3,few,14,CASIASQETDTQYF,TGTGCCAGCATTGCGTCACAGGAGACAGATACGCAGTATTTT
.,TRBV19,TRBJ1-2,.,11,CAGTDNYGYTF,TGTGCCGGCACAGATAACTATGGCTACACCTTC
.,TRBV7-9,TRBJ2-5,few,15,CASSPRAPPVETQYF,TGTGCCAGCAGCCCGAGGGCACCTCCTGTGGAGACCCAGTACTTC
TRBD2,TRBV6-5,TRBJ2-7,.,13,CASTGTSGYEQYF,TGTGCCAGCACCGGGACTAGCGGTTACGAGCAGTACTTC